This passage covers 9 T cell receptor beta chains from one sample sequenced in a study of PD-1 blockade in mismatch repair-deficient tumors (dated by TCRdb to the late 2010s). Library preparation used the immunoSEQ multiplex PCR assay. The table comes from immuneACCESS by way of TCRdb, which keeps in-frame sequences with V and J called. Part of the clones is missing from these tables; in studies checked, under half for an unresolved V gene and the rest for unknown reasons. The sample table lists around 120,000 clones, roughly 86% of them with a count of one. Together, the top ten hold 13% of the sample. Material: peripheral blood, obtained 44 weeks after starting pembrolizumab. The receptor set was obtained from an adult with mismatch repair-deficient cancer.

CDR3 protein: CASSPPTQKETQYF. The CDR3 DNA reads as TGTGCCAGCTCACCACCGACACAAAAAGAGACCCAGTACTTC. This chain connects TRBV18 to TRBJ2-5; D is undetermined. The CDR3 totals 14 residues. CDR1 and CDR2 (germline): KGHSH, LQKENI. V lost 0 bases to trimming and J lost 3 bases, with 8 bases between them.

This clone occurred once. CDR3 in DNA: TGTGCCAGCAGCTTAACAGGGTTAACGGAGACCCAGTACTTC. Amino acid sequence: CASSLTGLTETQYF. The genes are TRBV13 and TRBJ2-5; D might be TRBD1 (6 bases). V was clipped by 2 bases and J by 5 bases, with 12 bases between them. CDR1 is PRHDT and CDR2 is FYEKMQ in the germline V gene (reference sequence). The CDR3 loop spans 14 amino acids. The complete variable domain, with remaining parts taken from reference TRBV13 and TRBJ2-5, reads AAGVIQSPRHLIKEKRETATLKCYPIPRHDTVYWYQQGPGQDPQFLISFYEKMQSDKGSIPDRFSAQQFSDYHSELNMSSLELGDSALYFCASSLTGLTETQYFGPGTRLLVL.

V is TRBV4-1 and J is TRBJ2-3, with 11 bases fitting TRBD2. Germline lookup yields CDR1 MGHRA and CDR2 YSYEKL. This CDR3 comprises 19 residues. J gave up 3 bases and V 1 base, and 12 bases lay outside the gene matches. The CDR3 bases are TGCGCCAGCAGCCAAGTCGGGACTAGCGGAGGGCACGAGACAGATACGCAGTATTTT. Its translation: CASSQVGTSGGHETDTQYF.

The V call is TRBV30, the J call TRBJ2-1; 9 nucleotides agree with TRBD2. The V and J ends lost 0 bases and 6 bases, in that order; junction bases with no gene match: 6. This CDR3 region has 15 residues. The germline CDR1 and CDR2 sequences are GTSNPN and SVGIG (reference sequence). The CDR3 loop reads CAWSVLAGAANEQFF. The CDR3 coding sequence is TGTGCCTGGAGTGTCTTAGCGGGAGCTGCCAATGAGCAGTTCTTC.

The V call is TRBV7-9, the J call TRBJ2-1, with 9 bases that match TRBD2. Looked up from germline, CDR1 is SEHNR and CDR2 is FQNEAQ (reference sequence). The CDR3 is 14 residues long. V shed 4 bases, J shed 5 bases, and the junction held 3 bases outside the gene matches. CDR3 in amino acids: CASSSLAGDNEQFF. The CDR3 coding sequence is TGTGCCAGCAGCTCCTTAGCGGGAGACAATGAGCAGTTCTTC.

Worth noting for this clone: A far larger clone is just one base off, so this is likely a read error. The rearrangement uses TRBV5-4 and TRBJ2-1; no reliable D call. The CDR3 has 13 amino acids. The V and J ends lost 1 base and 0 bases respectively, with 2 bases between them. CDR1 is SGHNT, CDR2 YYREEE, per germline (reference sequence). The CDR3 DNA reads TGTGCCAGCAGCTTGCACTCCTACAATGAGCAGTTCTTC. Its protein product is CASSLHSYNEQFF.

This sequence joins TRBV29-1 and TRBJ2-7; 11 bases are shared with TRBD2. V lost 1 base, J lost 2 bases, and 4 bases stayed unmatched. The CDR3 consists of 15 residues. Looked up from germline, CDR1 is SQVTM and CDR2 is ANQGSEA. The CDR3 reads CSVEVTSGSPYEQYF. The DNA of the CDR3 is TGCAGCGTTGAAGTTACTAGCGGGAGCCCCTACGAGCAGTACTTC.

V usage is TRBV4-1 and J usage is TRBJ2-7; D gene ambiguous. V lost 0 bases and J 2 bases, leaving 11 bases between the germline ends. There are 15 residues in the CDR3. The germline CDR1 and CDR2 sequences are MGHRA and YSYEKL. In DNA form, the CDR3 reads TGCGCCAGCAGCCAAGATAGAGCAGAACCCTACGAGCAGTACTTC. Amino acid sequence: CASSQDRAEPYEQYF.

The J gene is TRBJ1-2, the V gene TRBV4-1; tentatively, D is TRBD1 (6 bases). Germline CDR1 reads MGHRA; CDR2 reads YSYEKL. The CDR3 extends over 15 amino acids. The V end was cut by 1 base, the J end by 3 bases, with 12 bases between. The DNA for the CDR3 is TGCGCCAGCAGCCAAGTAAGTTCAGGGGACTATGGCTACACCTTC. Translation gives CASSQVSSGDYGYTF.